This entry is about one TCR beta chain. Measured with immunoSEQ multiplex PCR; TCRdb has only the in-frame clones, and not every one. The table has around 280,000 clones, about 87% seen once. The germline V and J ends were trimmed by 7 bases and 5 bases, with 18 bases remaining between them. The V gene's germline CDR1 is MNHEY and CDR2 SVGAGI. This CDR3 contains 15 residues. The sample belongs to a study of blood T cell repertoires in COVID-19. As for the study in general: PBMCs, B-cell-depleted T cells, or T cells were the source of the cDNA or gDNA that made up the material.

The chain uses TRBV6-5 and TRBJ2-1; D not resolved. Sequencing used peripheral blood. The source of this sequence is a man in his 70s with acute or convalescent COVID-19. The CDR3 loop is CASNPSTARNNEQFF. CDR3 in DNA: TGTGCCAGCAATCCTTCGACTGCTAGAAACAATGAGCAGTTCTTC.